This passage covers 21 T cell receptor beta chains from one sample sequenced in a study of blood T cell repertoires in COVID-19 (TCRdb year 2020). The library was made by the immunoSEQ multiplex PCR assay. TCRdb took over this immuneACCESS table, retaining in-frame rearrangements with V and J assigned. Such tables are incomplete; in checked studies, under half of the missing clones stem from an unresolved V gene, and the remainder is unexplained. This sample lists some 210,000 clones; over 75% were detected once. Jointly, the top ten make up around 4.7% of the sample. Sequencing was performed on PBMCs or T cells enriched from blood (not recorded which). These receptors came from a man aged 25-45 years with acute COVID-19.

The chain has TRBV7-6 and TRBJ2-7; 7 nucleotides agree with TRBD2. Germline CDR1 reads SGHVS; CDR2 reads FNYEAQ. The V gene end was trimmed by 7 bases and the J gene end by 7 bases; junction bases not matched to a gene: 16. CDR3 length equals 15 residues. CDR3 residues: CASTPLGGFSGEQYF. The CDR3 nucleotides are TGTGCCAGCACCCCGTTGGGAGGGTTCTCGGGTGAGCAGTACTTC. Supplemented by reference TRBV7-6 and TRBJ2-7, the full variable domain reads GAGVSQSPRYKVTKRGQDVALRCDPISGHVSLYWYRQALGQGPEFLTYFNYEAQQDKSGLPNDRFSAERPEGSISTLTIQRTEQRDSAMYRCASTPLGGFSGEQYFGPGTRLTVT.

The gene calls are TRBV10-1 and TRBJ2-1, with D possibly being TRBD2 (5 bases). The CDR3 loop spans 14 amino acids. The V gene lost 3 bases and the J gene lost 7 bases, with 13 bases spanning the gap. The germline gives CDR1 WNHNN, CDR2 SYGVQD (reference sequence). CDR3 sequence reads: CASSDTRPLNEQFF. The CDR3 bases are TGCGCCAGCAGTGACACTAGACCCTTAAATGAGCAGTTCTTC.

The chain links TRBV4-1 to TRBJ2-5, with D perhaps TRBD1 (6 bases). This CDR3 is 14 amino acids long. The germline CDR1 and CDR2 sequences are MGHRA and YSYEKL. Trimming took off 0 bases at V and 5 bases at J, with 10 bases between the two ends. The CDR3 here is CASSQDGRGETQYF. The CDR3 region has the DNA TGCGCCAGCAGCCAAGACGGCAGGGGCGAGACCCAGTACTTC.

This clone was seen a single time. The V and J genes are TRBV27 and TRBJ1-4; 7 bases agree with TRBD1. The germline gives CDR1 MNHEY, CDR2 SMNVEV (reference sequence). V lost 6 bases to trimming and J lost 10 bases; unmatched junction nucleotides: 5. This CDR3 spans 12 amino acids. The CDR3: CASRTGYGKLFF. CDR3 bases: TGTGCCAGCAGGACAGGGTATGGAAAACTGTTTTTT.

This chain links TRBV28 with TRBJ1-3; maybe TRBD1 (6 bases). CDR1 and CDR2 from the germline V gene are MDHEN and SYDVKM. Deletions cut 7 bases from V and 3 bases from J, with 13 bases between. This CDR3 is built from 14 residues. The CDR3: CASTITGFGNTIYF. The DNA for the CDR3 is TGTGCCAGCACCATAACAGGGTTTGGAAACACCATATATTTT.

The chain joins TRBV20-1 to TRBJ1-5; 7 positions agree with TRBD1. Germline CDR1 DFQATT, CDR2 SNEGSKA (reference sequence). There are 15 residues in the CDR3. V lost 3 bases to trimming and J lost 4 bases; unmatched junction nucleotides: 9. The CDR3 protein is CSASGGQGGNQPQHF. The CDR3 region has the DNA TGCAGTGCTAGTGGGGGCCAGGGGGGTAATCAGCCCCAGCATTTT.

The CDR3, as DNA: TGTGCCTGGAGCCGTGGGACAGGCCTTCTCACTGAAGCTTTCTTT. It yields the protein CAWSRGTGLLTEAFF. The rearrangement uses TRBV30 and TRBJ1-1, with 8 bases identical to TRBD1. CDR1 GTSNPN and CDR2 SVGIG come from the germline V gene (reference sequence). The length of the CDR3 is 15 residues. V lost 3 bases to trimming and J lost 4 bases; unmatched junction nucleotides: 10. Looking up the rest from reference TRBV30 and TRBJ1-1 gives the full variable domain: SQTIHQWPATLVQPVGSPLSLECTVEGTSNPNLYWYRQAAGRGLQLLFYSVGIGQISSEVPQNLSASRPQDRQFILSSKKLLLSDSGFYLCAWSRGTGLLTEAFFGQGTRLTVV.

A single count supports this clone. J is TRBJ1-4 and V is TRBV7-2, with D possibly being TRBD1 (5 bases). Trimming took 4 bases from V and 3 from J, leaving 15 bases between them. CDR1 and CDR2 from the germline V gene are SGHTA and FQGNSA. CDR3 length: 16 amino acids. The DNA for the CDR3 is TGTGCCAGCAGCTCCGTATCGCAGGGTCCTAATGAAAAACTGTTTTTT. It is translated as CASSSVSQGPNEKLFF.

This clone came up once. The chain recombines TRBV28 with TRBJ2-4; TRBD2 is a possible D gene (6 bases). Germline V CDR1 and CDR2: MDHEN, SYDVKM. The CDR3 is 15 amino acids. V lost 3 bases and J lost 1, with 10 bases in between. In DNA form, the CDR3 reads TGTGCCAGCAGTTTCCGGGGGTGGGCCAAAAACATTCAGTACTTC. Amino acid sequence: CASSFRGWAKNIQYF.

This clone was detected once. The chain carries TRBV18 and TRBJ2-1; tentative D call: TRBD1 (6 bases). V shed 3 bases and J shed 2 bases, with 14 bases lying between them. This CDR3 spans 16 amino acids. From germline, CDR1 is KGHSH and CDR2 LQKENI. The CDR3 loop reads CASSPPDSNPYNEQFF. CDR3 coding DNA: TGTGCCAGCTCACCCCCGGACAGCAATCCCTACAATGAGCAGTTCTTC.

The chain combines TRBV7-9 with TRBJ2-5; 10 bases map to TRBD2. This CDR3 spans 16 amino acids. The junction had 12 bases not matched to a gene; V was cut back by 5 bases and J by 6 bases. The germline V gene encodes CDR1 SEHNR and CDR2 FQNEAQ (reference sequence). CDR3 nucleotide sequence: TGTGCCAGCAGCCCCCAGCGGGGGGGGGTTTGGAAGACCCAGTACTTC. It yields the protein CASSPQRGGVWKTQYF.

The genes are TRBV7-9 and TRBJ2-2; D gene ambiguous. The V end lost 4 bases, the J end lost 0 bases, and 12 bases lay between the germline ends. CDR3 size: 16 residues. Germline-derived CDR1 and CDR2 are SEHNR and FQNEAQ (reference sequence). The CDR3 nucleotides read TGTGCCAGCAGCTCGGCCGGGTCCGCGAACACCGGGGAGCTGTTTTTT. Its translation: CASSSAGSANTGELFF.

V usage is TRBV4-1 and J usage is TRBJ1-1; 8 bases agree with TRBD1. Germline loops: CDR1 MGHRA, CDR2 YSYEKL. CDR3 length equals 15 residues. After removal of 0 bases from V and 7 bases from J, the junction contained 7 bases not matched to a gene. The CDR3 nucleotides read TGCGCCAGCAGCCAAGAGGGACAGGTCACCAATGAAGCTTTCTTT. Translated, it gives CASSQEGQVTNEAFF.

The J gene is TRBJ1-2, the V gene TRBV9; 9 positions match TRBD1. CDR3 length equals 13 residues. With 5 bases clipped from V and 10 bases from J, the junction kept 9 bases outside the gene matches. CDR1 is SGDLS and CDR2 is YYNGEE in the germline V gene. This chain's CDR3 is CASSRGDRAFYTF. The CDR3 DNA reads TGTGCCAGCAGTAGGGGGGACAGGGCCTTCTACACCTTC. Looking up the rest from reference TRBV9 and TRBJ1-2 gives the full variable domain: DSGVTQTPKHLITATGQRVTLRCSPRSGDLSVYWYQQSLDQGLQFLIQYYNGEERAKGNILERFSAQQFPDLHSELNLSSLELGDSALYFCASSRGDRAFYTFGSGTRLTVV.

The sample holds a few counts of this clone. The chain links TRBV2 to TRBJ1-2, with TRBD1 matching 7 bases. CDR3 length: 15 amino acids. The junction had 9 bases not matched to a gene; V was cut back by 5 bases and J by 3 bases. Germline loops: CDR1 SNHLY, CDR2 FYNNEI. The CDR3 nucleotides are TGTGCCAGCAGTCTTGGACAGGTCTCGGACTATGGCTACACCTTC. Translated: CASSLGQVSDYGYTF.

CDR3 sequence reads: CASSAGGQVWEEKLFF. The CDR3 DNA follows: TGCGCCAGCAGCGCCGGAGGACAGGTCTGGGAGGAAAAACTGTTTTTT. The rearrangement uses TRBV5-1 and TRBJ1-4; the match to TRBD1 covers 7 bases. CDR3 length: 16 residues. Trimming at V came to 4 bases and at J to 8 bases, leaving 14 bases not matched to a gene. Germline V lookup: CDR1 SGHRS, CDR2 YFSETQ. Complete variable domain (other parts from reference TRBV5-1 and TRBJ1-4): KAGVTQTPRYLIKTRGQQVTLSCSPISGHRSVSWYQQTPGQGLQFLFEYFSETQRNKGNFPGRFSGRQFSNSRSEMNVSTLELGDSALYLCASSAGGQVWEEKLFFGSGTQLSVL.

The chain combines TRBV5-1 with TRBJ2-5, with 9 bases matching TRBD1. The junction had 6 bases not matched to a gene; V was cut back by 4 bases and J by 5 bases. CDR1 SGHRS and CDR2 YFSETQ come from the germline V gene. The length of the CDR3 is 14 residues. CDR3 residues: CASSQQGARETQYF. The CDR3 region has the DNA TGCGCCAGCAGCCAACAGGGGGCGCGGGAGACCCAGTACTTC.

Comment on this clone: Other DNA sequences from this sample encode an identical CDR3 as well. This rearrangement joins TRBV9 to TRBJ2-1; 7 bases agree with TRBD1. V was pared by 4 bases and J by 7 bases, with 11 bases of the junction left unmatched. Germline V lookup: CDR1 SGDLS, CDR2 YYNGEE. The CDR3 covers 15 residues. CDR3 amino acids: CASSPRGGTDNEQFF. CDR3 coding DNA: TGTGCCAGCAGCCCGAGGGGTGGGACAGATAATGAGCAGTTCTTC.

This chain uses TRBV28 with TRBJ1-2; D is unresolved. Trimming removed 3 bases at V and 5 bases at J, with 7 bases between. CDR3 length equals 12 residues. Germline-derived CDR1 and CDR2 are MDHEN and SYDVKM. The CDR3 DNA is TGTGCCAGCAGTTTGATCAGTTATGGCTACACCTTC. Amino acid sequence: CASSLISYGYTF.

This clone was found once. The chain uses TRBV2 and TRBJ2-7; D ambiguous. V was pared by 8 bases and J by 2 bases, with 13 bases between. CDR1 SNHLY and CDR2 FYNNEI come from the germline V gene. This CDR3 comprises 13 residues. The CDR3 coding sequence is TGTGCCAGCTTCGTTATTAATACCTACGAGCAGTACTTC. Translated: CASFVINTYEQYF.

This rearrangement joins TRBV21-1 to TRBJ2-6; the table's D call, TRBD1, has no DNA check behind it. TRBV21-1 is flagged as a pseudogene. The CDR3 spans 16 residues. CDR3 sequence: CASSTVGVSGANVLTF. The CDR3 coding sequence is TGTGCCAGCAGCACCGTAGGGGTCTCTGGGGCCAACGTCCTGACTTTC.